The 26 T cell receptor beta chains listed next were all sequenced from one sample in a study of blood T cell repertoires in COVID-19. Sequencing used immunoSEQ multiplex PCR; TCRdb keeps in-frame clones, though not all of them. In the table there are about 68,000 clones, roughly 89% of which are singletons. Material for sequencing was peripheral blood. The receptors were gathered from a man aged 50 to 59 with active COVID-19.

This rearrangement joins TRBV4-3 to TRBJ2-1; D may be TRBD2 (5 bases). This CDR3 region has 13 residues. Germline CDR1 reads LGHNA; CDR2 reads YSLEER. The ends were cut back, 0 bases at V and 13 bases at J, with 13 bases in the middle. In DNA, the CDR3 is TGCGCCAGCAGCCAAGAAGGAACGGGGTCCCAGTTCTTC. Its translation: CASSQEGTGSQFF.

This clone was seen only once. J is TRBJ2-5 and V is TRBV9, with TRBD2 as a possible D gene (7 bases). The CDR3 length is 15 residues. The germline V gene has CDR1 SGDLS and CDR2 YYNGEE. Trimming removed 2 bases at V and 4 bases at J, with 15 bases between. This chain's CDR3 is CASSVSGGGRETQYF. CDR3 sequence (DNA): TGTGCCAGCAGCGTTTCCGGGGGCGGGAGAGAGACCCAGTACTTC.

CDR3 DNA: TGTGCCAGCAGCTTCCAGGGGGACGAGCAGTACTTC. Its protein product is CASSFQGDEQYF. This chain uses TRBV7-2 with TRBJ2-7; 7 positions match TRBD1. The CDR3 is 12 amino acids. V shed 3 bases and J 5 bases; nucleotides not matched to a gene: 1. Germline-derived CDR1 and CDR2 are SGHTA and FQGNSA.

V and J are TRBV6-2 or TRBV6-3 and TRBJ2-7; 12 nucleotides match TRBD2. Per germline, CDR1 MNHEY and CDR2 SVGEGT. V lost 6 bases and J lost 2; bases outside the gene matches: 11. This CDR3 comprises 17 residues. DNA for the CDR3: TGTGCCAGCAGCAGCTACCCCACTAGCGGGGGGACCTACGAGCAGTACTTC. The encoded protein is CASSSYPTSGGTYEQYF.

The chain recombines TRBV5-3 with TRBJ1-2, with TRBD1 matching over 9 bases. TRBV5-3 is flagged as an ORF with uncertain function. The CDR3 extends over 15 amino acids. The V and J ends lost 3 bases and 3 bases, in that order; junction bases with no gene match: 6. The CDR3: CARSSGTGWDYGYTF. In DNA, the CDR3 is TGTGCCAGAAGCTCAGGGACAGGGTGGGACTATGGCTACACCTTC.

This rearrangement joins TRBV3-1 (or the pseudogene TRBV3-2) to TRBJ2-7; D possibly corresponds to TRBD1 (5 bases). With 0 bases removed from V and 6 bases from J, the gap between germline ends came to 24 bases. This CDR3 is built from 18 residues. Germline V lookup: CDR1 LGHDT, CDR2 YNNKEL (reference sequence). This CDR3 reads CASSQEGFRWQGSSEQYF. DNA for the CDR3: TGTGCCAGCAGCCAAGAGGGATTTCGTTGGCAGGGAAGTTCCGAGCAGTACTTC.

The genes are TRBV18 and TRBJ2-5; TRBD1 agrees at 10 bases. Losses at the gene ends were 4 bases for V and 5 bases for J; bases not matched to a gene: 13. The CDR3 is made up of 17 amino acids. Germline CDR1 KGHSH, CDR2 LQKENI. The CDR3 nucleotides are TGTGCCAGCTCACGCGGGACAGGGGATGGTCGCGGGGAGACCCAGTACTTC. This gives the protein CASSRGTGDGRGETQYF.

V is TRBV2 and J is TRBJ1-1, with a weak D call TRBD1 (6 bases). The CDR3 contains 13 residues. Trimming shortened V by 10 bases and J by 1 base, and 13 bases separated the two germline ends. CDR1 SNHLY and CDR2 FYNNEI come from the germline V gene. The chain's CDR3 is CATSPQGNTEAFF. The CDR3 nucleotides read TGTGCCACCTCACCACAGGGGAACACTGAAGCTTTCTTT.

V gene TRBV12-3 or TRBV12-4 combines with J gene TRBJ2-7; D possibly corresponds to TRBD1 (6 bases). The CDR3 consists of 13 residues. The ends were cut back, 4 bases at V and 5 bases at J, with 12 bases in the middle. As DNA, the CDR3 is TGTGCCAGCAGTTCCTCAGGGGACCACGAGCAGTACTTC. It translates to CASSSSGDHEQYF.

The V call is TRBV6-2 or TRBV6-3, the J call TRBJ1-1, with no clear D. Germline V gene sequence: CDR1 MNHEY, CDR2 SVGEGT. The CDR3 loop spans 11 amino acids. Trimming pared 2 bases from V and 10 bases from J, leaving 8 bases between. CDR3 region: CASSYKGAAFF. Written as DNA, the CDR3 is TGTGCCAGCAGTTACAAGGGAGCAGCTTTCTTT.

This rearrangement joins TRBV5-4 to TRBJ1-6, with D possibly matching TRBD1 (6 bases). Trimming took 4 bases from V and 9 from J, leaving 20 bases between them. The germline V gene has CDR1 SGHNT and CDR2 YYREEE (reference sequence). CDR3 length: 16 residues. The CDR3 loop is CASSPEAALGGSPLHF. Here the CDR3 DNA reads TGTGCCAGCAGCCCTGAGGCGGCCTTAGGGGGTTCACCCCTCCACTTT.

This clone appeared a few times. The CDR3 loop reads CSVLVPGNEQYF. CDR3 nucleotide sequence: TGCAGCGTTCTTGTGCCAGGGAACGAGCAGTACTTC. This chain joins TRBV29-1 and TRBJ2-7, with TRBD1 as a possible D gene (5 bases). The ends were cut back, 5 bases at V and 5 bases at J, with 13 bases in the middle. Germline values: CDR1 SQVTM, CDR2 ANQGSEA. This CDR3 has 12 residues.

The chain couples TRBV30 to TRBJ2-2; TRBD1 agrees at 9 bases. V lost 2 bases, J lost 2 bases, and 18 bases stayed unmatched. Germline V gene data show CDR1 as GTSNPN and CDR2 as SVGIG (reference sequence). CDR3 length: 20 amino acids. Here the CDR3 reads CAWSIVRQGDSLTNTGELFF. The CDR3 region has the DNA TGTGCCTGGAGTATTGTAAGACAGGGGGATTCCCTTACCAACACCGGGGAGCTGTTTTTT.

The gene calls are TRBV5-1 and TRBJ2-1, with a weak D call TRBD2 (6 bases). Trimming shortened V by 0 bases and J by 7 bases, and 8 bases separated the two germline ends. The CDR3 is made up of 13 amino acids. The germline V gene encodes CDR1 SGHRS and CDR2 YFSETQ. In DNA, the CDR3 is TGCGCCAGCAGCTTGGGACGGGGGAATGAGCAGTTCTTC. Protein product: CASSLGRGNEQFF.

V usage is TRBV3-1 (or the pseudogene TRBV3-2) and J usage is TRBJ1-5; TRBD1 is a possible D gene (6 bases). V was clipped by 1 base and J by 7 bases, with 8 bases between them. Germline-derived CDR1 and CDR2 are LGHDT and YNNKEL (reference sequence). CDR3 size: 13 residues. The CDR3 region is CASSQGGRQPQHF. CDR3 nucleotide sequence: TGTGCCAGCAGCCAAGGGGGGCGGCAGCCCCAGCATTTT.

The chain has TRBV7-2 and TRBJ2-3; 7 nucleotides line up with TRBD2. V was pared by 8 bases and J by 6 bases, with 14 bases of the junction left unmatched. CDR1 SGHTA and CDR2 FQGNSA come from the germline V gene. The CDR3 loop spans 15 amino acids. As DNA, the CDR3 is TGTGCCAGCGCCAGATATAGCGGGTCCGGGGATACGCAGTATTTT. Amino acids: CASARYSGSGDTQYF. The full variable domain, its missing parts supplied by reference TRBV7-2 and TRBJ2-3, is GAGVSQSPSNKVTEKGKDVELRCDPISGHTALYWYRQSLGQGLEFLIYFQGNSAPDKSGLPSDRFSAERTGGSVSTLTIQRTQQEDSAVYLCASARYSGSGDTQYFGPGTRLTVL.

The chain joins TRBV6-5 to TRBJ1-1; TRBD1 matches 7 bases. CDR1 is MNHEY and CDR2 is SVGAGI in the germline V gene. Losses at the gene ends were 0 bases for V and 5 bases for J; bases not matched to a gene: 3. The CDR3 loop spans 14 amino acids. CDR3 residues: CASSYSDRETEAFF. The CDR3 DNA follows: TGTGCCAGCAGTTACTCAGACAGGGAGACTGAAGCTTTCTTT.

The chain is built from TRBV2 and TRBJ2-7; weak D call: TRBD1 (6 bases). CDR1 is SNHLY, CDR2 FYNNEI, per germline. CDR3 size: 12 residues. V lost 8 bases to trimming and J lost 4 bases, with 12 bases between them. The CDR3 here is CASQQGRYEQYF. In DNA, the CDR3 is TGTGCCAGCCAACAGGGTCGGTACGAGCAGTACTTC. Combining the CDR3 with reference TRBV2 and TRBJ2-7 gives the whole variable domain EPEVTQTPSHQVTQMGQEVILRCVPISNHLYFYWYRQILGQKVEFLVSFYNNEISEKSEIFDDQFSVERPDGSNFTLKIRSTKLEDSAMYFCASQQGRYEQYFGPGTRLTVT.

This sequence joins TRBV5-1 and TRBJ1-4; TRBD1 might be the D (6 bases). CDR3 length equals 16 residues. V was clipped by 2 bases and J by 8 bases, with 19 bases between them. The V gene's germline CDR1 is SGHRS and CDR2 YFSETQ. CDR3 in DNA: TGCGCCAGCAGCTTTTCCCCTAGGGGAAGGGGGGAAAAACTGTTTTTT. This gives the protein CASSFSPRGRGEKLFF.

V is TRBV29-1 and J is TRBJ2-1, with D possibly TRBD2 on 7 matching bases. The CDR3 has 15 residues. In germline, CDR1 is SQVTM, CDR2 ANQGSEA. Trimming stripped 1 base from V and 6 bases from J, with 16 bases between. The CDR3: CSVEGDVGGVNEQFF. The CDR3 DNA reads TGCAGCGTTGAAGGGGACGTAGGGGGGGTCAATGAGCAGTTCTTC.

This chain uses TRBV5-1 with TRBJ2-1, with a weak D call TRBD1 (5 bases). This CDR3 spans 11 amino acids. CDR1 is SGHRS and CDR2 is YFSETQ in the germline V gene. V was trimmed by 4 bases and J by 13 bases, leaving 12 bases between them. CDR3 sequence: CASSQGRQQFF. CDR3 in DNA: TGCGCCAGCAGCCAGGGTCGGCAACAGTTCTTC.

The chain combines TRBV5-3 with TRBJ2-1; 14 nucleotides align to TRBD2. TRBV5-3 is marked as an open reading frame, function uncertain. CDR3 size: 23 residues. The V segment lost 4 bases and the J segment 6 bases; nucleotides outside the gene matches: 27. CDR3 DNA: TGTGCCAGAAGCCGAACCGACCAAAAGATGACTAGCGGGGGGGCCAGGGGCTGCAATGAGCAGTTCTTC. Translating gives CARSRTDQKMTSGGARGCNEQFF.

V and J are TRBV9 and TRBJ1-5; D not certain. The CDR3 loop spans 14 amino acids. Germline-derived CDR1 and CDR2 are SGDLS and YYNGEE. V was trimmed by 0 bases and J by 7 bases, leaving 11 bases between them. As DNA, the CDR3 is TGTGCCAGCAGCGTAGGGGTTTCGGGGCAGCCCCAGCATTTT. It specifies CASSVGVSGQPQHF.

This chain links TRBV5-1 with TRBJ2-1; TRBD1 is a possible D gene (5 bases). The CDR3 is 17 amino acids. Germline lookup yields CDR1 SGHRS and CDR2 YFSETQ. V lost 3 bases to trimming and J lost 0 bases, with 16 bases between them. Here the CDR3 DNA reads TGCGCCAGCAGCTCTTCTCAGGGTATGAGCTCCTACAATGAGCAGTTCTTC. It is translated as CASSSSQGMSSYNEQFF.

The chain carries TRBV19 and TRBJ2-1; 8 bases align to TRBD2. This CDR3 region has 15 residues. CDR1 and CDR2 (germline): LNHDA, SQIVND (reference sequence). The V segment lost 8 bases and the J segment 3 bases; nucleotides outside the gene matches: 9. The CDR3, as DNA: TGTGCCAGTTCCCGTAGCGGGGCCATCTACAATGAGCAGTTCTTC. Its translation is CASSRSGAIYNEQFF.

In the case of this clone: The junction departs from germline at one end; a sequencing error may be responsible. V and J are TRBV7-2 and TRBJ1-5; 7 bases fit TRBD1. Germline values: CDR1 SGHTA, CDR2 FQGNSA. This CDR3 contains 14 residues. CDR3 bases: TGTGTCAGCAGCTTAGAGAGGGGGCATCAGCCCCAGCATTTT. As protein: CVSSLERGHQPQHF.